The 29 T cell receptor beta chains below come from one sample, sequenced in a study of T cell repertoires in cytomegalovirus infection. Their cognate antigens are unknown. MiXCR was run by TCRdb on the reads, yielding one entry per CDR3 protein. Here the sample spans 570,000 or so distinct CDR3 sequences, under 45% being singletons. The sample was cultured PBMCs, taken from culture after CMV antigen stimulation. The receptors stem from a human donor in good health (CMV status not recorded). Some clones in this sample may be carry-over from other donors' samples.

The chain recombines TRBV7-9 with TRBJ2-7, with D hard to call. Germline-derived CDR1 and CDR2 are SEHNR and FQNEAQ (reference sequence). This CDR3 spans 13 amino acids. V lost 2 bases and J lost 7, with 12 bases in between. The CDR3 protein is CASSLWASREQYF. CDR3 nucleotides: TGTGCCAGCAGCTTATGGGCCTCACGTGAGCAGTACTTC.

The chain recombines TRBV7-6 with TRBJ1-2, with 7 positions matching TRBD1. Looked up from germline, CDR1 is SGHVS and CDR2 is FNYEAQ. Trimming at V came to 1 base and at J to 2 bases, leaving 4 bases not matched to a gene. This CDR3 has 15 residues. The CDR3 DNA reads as TGTGCCAGCAGCTTAGGGCTCAGGGGGAACTATGGCTACACCTTC. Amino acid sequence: CASSLGLRGNYGYTF.

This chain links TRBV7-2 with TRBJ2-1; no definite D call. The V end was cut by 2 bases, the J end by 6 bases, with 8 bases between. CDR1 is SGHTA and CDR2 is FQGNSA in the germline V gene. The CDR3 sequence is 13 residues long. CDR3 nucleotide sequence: TGTGCCAGCAGCTTACCGGGCCCCAATGAGCAGTTCTTC. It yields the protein CASSLPGPNEQFF.

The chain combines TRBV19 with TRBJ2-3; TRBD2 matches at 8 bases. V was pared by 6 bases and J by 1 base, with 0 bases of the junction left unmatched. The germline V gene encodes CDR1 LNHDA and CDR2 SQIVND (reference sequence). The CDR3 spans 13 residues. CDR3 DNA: TGTGCCAGTAGAGCGGGGGGCACAGATACGCAGTATTTT. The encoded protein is CASRAGGTDTQYF.

CDR3 loop: CASSGLRGNEQFF. In DNA, the CDR3 is TGTGCCAGCAGTGGGCTTAGAGGCAATGAGCAGTTCTTC. The genes are TRBV25-1 and TRBJ2-1; D is unclear. There are 13 residues in the CDR3. Trimming pared 4 bases from V and 6 bases from J, leaving 10 bases between. Germline V gives CDR1 MGHDK, CDR2 SYGVNS.

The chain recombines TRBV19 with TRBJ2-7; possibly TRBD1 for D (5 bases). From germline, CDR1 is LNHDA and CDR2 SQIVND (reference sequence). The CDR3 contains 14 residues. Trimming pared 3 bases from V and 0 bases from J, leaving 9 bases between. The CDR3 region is CASSIFQGSYEQYF. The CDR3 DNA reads TGTGCCAGTAGTATTTTCCAGGGCTCCTACGAGCAGTACTTC.

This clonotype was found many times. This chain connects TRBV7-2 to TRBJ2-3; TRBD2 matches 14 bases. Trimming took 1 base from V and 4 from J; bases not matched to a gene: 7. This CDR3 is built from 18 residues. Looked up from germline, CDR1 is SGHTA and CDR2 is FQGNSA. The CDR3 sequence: CASSLGLAGGPGSDTQYF. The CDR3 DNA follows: TGTGCCAGCAGCTTAGGACTAGCGGGGGGGCCGGGGTCAGATACGCAGTATTTT. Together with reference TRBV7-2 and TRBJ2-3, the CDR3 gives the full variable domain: GAGVSQSPSNKVTEKGKDVELRCDPISGHTALYWYRQSLGQGLEFLIYFQGNSAPDKSGLPSDRFSAERTGGSVSTLTIQRTQQEDSAVYLCASSLGLAGGPGSDTQYFGPGTRLTVL.

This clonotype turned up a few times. CDR3 region: CASSSTLDNEQYF. DNA for the CDR3: TGTGCCAGCAGCTCGACATTAGACAACGAGCAGTACTTC. The chain has TRBV11-2 and TRBJ2-7; D is uncertain. V was pared by 4 bases and J by 5 bases, with 12 bases between. Germline V gene lookup returns CDR1 SGHAT and CDR2 FQNNGV. The CDR3 runs 13 residues.

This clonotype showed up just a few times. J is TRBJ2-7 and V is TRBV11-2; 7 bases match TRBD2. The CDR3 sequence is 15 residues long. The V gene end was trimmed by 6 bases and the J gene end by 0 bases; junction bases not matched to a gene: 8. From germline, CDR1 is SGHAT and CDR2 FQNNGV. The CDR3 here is CASRPPGLFSYEQYF. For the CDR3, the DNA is TGTGCCAGCAGGCCTCCGGGACTATTCTCCTACGAGCAGTACTTC.

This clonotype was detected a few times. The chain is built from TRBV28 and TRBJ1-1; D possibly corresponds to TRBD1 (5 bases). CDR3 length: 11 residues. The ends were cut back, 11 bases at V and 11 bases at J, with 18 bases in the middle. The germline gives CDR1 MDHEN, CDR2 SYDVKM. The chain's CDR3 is CASWGQLGAFF. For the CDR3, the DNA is TGTGCCTCCTGGGGCCAGCTTGGGGCTTTCTTT.

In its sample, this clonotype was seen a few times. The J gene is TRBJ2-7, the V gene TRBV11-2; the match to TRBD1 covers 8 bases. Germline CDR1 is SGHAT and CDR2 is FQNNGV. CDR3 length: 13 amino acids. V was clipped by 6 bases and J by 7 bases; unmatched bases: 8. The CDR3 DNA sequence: TGTGCCAGCAGTCCCAGGGGGCGCCAGGAGCAGTACTTC. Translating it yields CASSPRGRQEQYF.

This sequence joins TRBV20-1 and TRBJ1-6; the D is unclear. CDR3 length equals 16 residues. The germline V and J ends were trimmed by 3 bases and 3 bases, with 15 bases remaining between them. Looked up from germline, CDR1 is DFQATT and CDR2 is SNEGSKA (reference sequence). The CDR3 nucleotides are TGCAGTGCTAGTTTTTTCGGGGAAGTCTATAATTCACCCCTCCACTTT. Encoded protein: CSASFFGEVYNSPLHF.

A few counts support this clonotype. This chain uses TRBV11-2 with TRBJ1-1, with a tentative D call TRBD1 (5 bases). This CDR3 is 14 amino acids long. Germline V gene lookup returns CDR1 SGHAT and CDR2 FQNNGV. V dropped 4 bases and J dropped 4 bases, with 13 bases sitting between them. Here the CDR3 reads CASSWPGEGTEAFF. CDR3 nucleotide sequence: TGTGCCAGCAGCTGGCCGGGGGAGGGCACTGAAGCTTTCTTT.

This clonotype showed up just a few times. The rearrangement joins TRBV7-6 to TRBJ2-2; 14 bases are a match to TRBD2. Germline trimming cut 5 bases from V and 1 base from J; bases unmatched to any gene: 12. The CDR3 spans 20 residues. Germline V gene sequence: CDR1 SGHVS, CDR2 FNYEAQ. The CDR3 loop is CASSALAGTSGGENTGELFF. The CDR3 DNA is TGTGCCAGCAGCGCCCTAGCCGGGACTAGCGGGGGTGAGAACACCGGGGAGCTGTTTTTT.

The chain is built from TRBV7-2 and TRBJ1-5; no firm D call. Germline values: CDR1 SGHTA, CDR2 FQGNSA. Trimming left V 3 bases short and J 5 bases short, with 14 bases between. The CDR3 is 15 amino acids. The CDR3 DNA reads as TGTGCCAGCAGCTTGTTAAATTCCGTATATCAGCCCCAGCATTTT. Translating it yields CASSLLNSVYQPQHF.

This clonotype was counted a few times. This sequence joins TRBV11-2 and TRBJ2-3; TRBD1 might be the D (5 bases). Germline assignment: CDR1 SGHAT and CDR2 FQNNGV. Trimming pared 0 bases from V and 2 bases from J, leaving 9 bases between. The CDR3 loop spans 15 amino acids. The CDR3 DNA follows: TGTGCCAGCAGCTTAGAACTGGGGCCCACAGATACGCAGTATTTT. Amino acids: CASSLELGPTDTQYF.

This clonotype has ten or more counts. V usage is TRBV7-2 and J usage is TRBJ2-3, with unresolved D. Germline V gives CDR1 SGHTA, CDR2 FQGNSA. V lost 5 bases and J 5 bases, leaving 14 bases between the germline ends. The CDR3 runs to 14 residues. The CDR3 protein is CASSKTAPGDTQYF. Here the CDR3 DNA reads TGTGCCAGCAGCAAGACCGCCCCGGGAGATACGCAGTATTTT.

The CDR3 DNA reads as TGTGCCAGCAGCACGAACAGGGAAGACTATGGCTACACCTTC. Protein: CASSTNREDYGYTF. This chain uses TRBV7-9 with TRBJ1-2, with a tentative D call TRBD1 (6 bases). This CDR3 spans 14 amino acids. V shed 5 bases and J shed 3 bases, with 13 bases lying between them. Germline values: CDR1 SEHNR, CDR2 FQNEAQ (reference sequence).

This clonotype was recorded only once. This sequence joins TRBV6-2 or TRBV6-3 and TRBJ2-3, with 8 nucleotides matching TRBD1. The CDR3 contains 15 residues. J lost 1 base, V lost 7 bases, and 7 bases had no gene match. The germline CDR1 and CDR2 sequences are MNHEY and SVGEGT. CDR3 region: CASTPRTGRTDTQYF. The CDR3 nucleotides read TGTGCCAGCACCCCCCGGACAGGGCGCACAGATACGCAGTATTTT.

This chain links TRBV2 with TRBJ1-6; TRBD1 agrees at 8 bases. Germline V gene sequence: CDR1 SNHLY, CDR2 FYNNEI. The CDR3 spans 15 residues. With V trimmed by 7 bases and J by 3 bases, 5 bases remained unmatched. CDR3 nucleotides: TGTGCCAGCAATGGACAGGGAAGCTATAATTCACCCCTCCACTTT. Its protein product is CASNGQGSYNSPLHF.

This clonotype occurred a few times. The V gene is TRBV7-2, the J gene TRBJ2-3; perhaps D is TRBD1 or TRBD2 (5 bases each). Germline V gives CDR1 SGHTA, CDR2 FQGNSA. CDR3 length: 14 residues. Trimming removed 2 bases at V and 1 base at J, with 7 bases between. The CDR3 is CASSLMGGTDTQYF. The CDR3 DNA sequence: TGTGCCAGCAGCTTAATGGGGGGCACAGATACGCAGTATTTT.

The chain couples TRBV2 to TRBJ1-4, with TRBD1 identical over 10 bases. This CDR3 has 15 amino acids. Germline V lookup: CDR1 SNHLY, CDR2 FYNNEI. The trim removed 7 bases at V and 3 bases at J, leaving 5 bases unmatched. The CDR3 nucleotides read TGTGCCAGCAAAGGGACAGGGGATCCTAATGAAAAACTGTTTTTT. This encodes CASKGTGDPNEKLFF. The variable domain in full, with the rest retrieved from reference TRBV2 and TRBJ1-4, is EPEVTQTPSHQVTQMGQEVILRCVPISNHLYFYWYRQILGQKVEFLVSFYNNEISEKSEIFDDQFSVERPDGSNFTLKIRSTKLEDSAMYFCASKGTGDPNEKLFFGSGTQLSVL.

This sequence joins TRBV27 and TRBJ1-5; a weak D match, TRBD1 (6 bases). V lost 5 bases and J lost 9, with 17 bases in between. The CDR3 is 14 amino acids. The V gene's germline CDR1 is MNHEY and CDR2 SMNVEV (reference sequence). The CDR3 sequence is CASSPGTGGRPQHF. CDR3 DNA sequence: TGTGCCAGCAGTCCCGGGACCGGGGGCAGGCCCCAGCATTTT.

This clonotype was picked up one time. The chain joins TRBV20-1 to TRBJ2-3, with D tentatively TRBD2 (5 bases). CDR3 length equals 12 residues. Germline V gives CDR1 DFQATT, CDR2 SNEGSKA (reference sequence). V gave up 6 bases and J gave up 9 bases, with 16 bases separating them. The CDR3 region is CSAGELERTQYF. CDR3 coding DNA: TGCAGTGCGGGAGAACTAGAGCGGACGCAGTATTTT.

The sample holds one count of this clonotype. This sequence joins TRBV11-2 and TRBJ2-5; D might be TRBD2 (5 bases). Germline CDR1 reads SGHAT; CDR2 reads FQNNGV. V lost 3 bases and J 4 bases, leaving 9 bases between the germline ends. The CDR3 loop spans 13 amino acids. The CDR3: CASSFGDSETQYF. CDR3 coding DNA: TGTGCCAGCAGCTTCGGGGATTCAGAGACCCAGTACTTC.

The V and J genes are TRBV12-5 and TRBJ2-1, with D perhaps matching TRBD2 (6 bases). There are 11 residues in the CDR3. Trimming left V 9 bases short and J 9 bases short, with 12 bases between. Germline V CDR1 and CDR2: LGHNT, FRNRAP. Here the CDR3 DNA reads TGTGCTAGCGATAACGGGGGTGAGCAGTTCTTC. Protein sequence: CASDNGGEQFF.

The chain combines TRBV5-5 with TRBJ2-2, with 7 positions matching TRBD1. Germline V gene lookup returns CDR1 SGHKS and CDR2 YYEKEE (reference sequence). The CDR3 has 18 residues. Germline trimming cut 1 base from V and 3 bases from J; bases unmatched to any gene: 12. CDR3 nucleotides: TGTGCCAGCAGCTTGTTGTTGTCGGACAGGACATACACCGGGGAGCTGTTTTTT. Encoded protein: CASSLLLSDRTYTGELFF.

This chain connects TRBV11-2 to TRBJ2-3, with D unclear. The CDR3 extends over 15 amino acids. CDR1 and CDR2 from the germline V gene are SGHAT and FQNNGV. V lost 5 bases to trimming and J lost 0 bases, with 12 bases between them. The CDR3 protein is CASSKRIGSTDTQYF. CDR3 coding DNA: TGTGCCAGCAGCAAGAGGATCGGGAGCACAGATACGCAGTATTTT.

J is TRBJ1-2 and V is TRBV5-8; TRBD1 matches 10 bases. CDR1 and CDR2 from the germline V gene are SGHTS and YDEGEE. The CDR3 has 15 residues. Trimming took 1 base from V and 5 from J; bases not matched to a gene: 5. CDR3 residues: CASSLQGTGEYGYTF. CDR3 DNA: TGTGCCAGCAGCTTGCAAGGGACAGGGGAATATGGCTACACCTTC.